What follows are 11 T cell receptor beta chains derived from one specimen sequenced in a study of response to subunit inactivated influenza vaccine. TCRdb re-called the RT-PCR reads with MiXCR, one entry per CDR3 protein. The sample comprises 500,000 or so distinct CDR3 sequences, approximately 15% of which are singletons, and less than 4% rests with the top ten. The specimen comprised CD4+ T cells sorted from PBMCs, sampled around 2 years after vaccination. These receptors were obtained from a man aged 45 to 70 who received an inactivated influenza vaccine.

This clonotype was seen only a few times. CDR3 sequence (DNA): TGCAGTGCTAGAAAGGGGGGGCTGGACACTGAAGCTTTCTTT. This codes for CSARKGGLDTEAFF. This chain joins TRBV20-1 and TRBJ1-1, with D maybe TRBD1 (6 bases). Germline CDR1 and CDR2: DFQATT and SNEGSKA (reference sequence). The length of the CDR3 is 14 residues. Trimming pared 2 bases from V and 3 bases from J, leaving 13 bases between.

This chain connects TRBV7-9 to TRBJ2-6; D possibly matches TRBD1 or TRBD2 (5 bases each). V was clipped by 5 bases and J by 2 bases, with 13 bases between them. CDR1 is SEHNR, CDR2 FQNEAQ, per germline (reference sequence). The length of the CDR3 is 16 residues. CDR3: CASSRDRGAGANVLTF. CDR3 bases: TGTGCCAGCAGCCGGGACCGGGGCGCTGGGGCCAACGTCCTGACTTTC.

This chain joins TRBV3-1 and TRBJ2-1, with D uncertain. Germline V gene sequence: CDR1 LGHDT, CDR2 YNNKEL (reference sequence). Trimming stripped 1 base from V and 3 bases from J, with 7 bases between. There are 14 residues in the CDR3. The CDR3 DNA is TGTGCCAGCAGCCAAGTGCAGGACTACAATGAGCAGTTCTTC. Translating gives CASSQVQDYNEQFF.

This chain connects TRBV5-1 to TRBJ2-1; the match to TRBD1 covers 7 bases. The CDR3 covers 15 residues. The V and J ends lost 4 bases and 7 bases, in that order; junction bases with no gene match: 11. Germline V gene lookup returns CDR1 SGHRS and CDR2 YFSETQ. The CDR3 region is CASSPSPGQPNEQFF. The CDR3 DNA reads TGCGCCAGCAGCCCGAGTCCGGGACAGCCAAATGAGCAGTTCTTC.

The chain recombines TRBV19 with TRBJ1-1; 8 nucleotides align to TRBD1. J lost 0 bases, V lost 6 bases, and 9 bases had no gene match. This CDR3 has 16 amino acids. Germline V gene data show CDR1 as LNHDA and CDR2 as SQIVND (reference sequence). The CDR3: CASSSGQGKVNTEAFF. In DNA, the CDR3 is TGTGCCAGTAGCTCCGGACAGGGCAAGGTGAACACTGAAGCTTTCTTT.

This clonotype has more than one count but fewer than ten. In nucleotides, the CDR3 is TGTGCCAGCAGCCCTAGCGGGAGTACTAACGAGCAGTACTTC. As protein: CASSPSGSTNEQYF. The chain links TRBV4-2 to TRBJ2-7, with 10 nucleotides matching TRBD2. The trim removed 4 bases at V and 5 bases at J, leaving 5 bases unmatched. Per germline, CDR1 LGHNA and CDR2 YNFKEQ. The CDR3 sequence is 14 residues long.

The chain combines TRBV27 with TRBJ1-4, with D maybe TRBD1 (5 bases). Trimming pared 0 bases from V and 0 bases from J, leaving 8 bases between. The germline V gene has CDR1 MNHEY and CDR2 SMNVEV (reference sequence). The CDR3 consists of 16 residues. This CDR3 reads CASSLSRTPTNEKLFF. The CDR3 DNA is TGTGCCAGCAGTTTATCTAGGACACCAACTAATGAAAAACTGTTTTTT. Combining the CDR3 with reference TRBV27 and TRBJ1-4 gives the whole variable domain EAQVTQNPRYLITVTGKKLTVTCSQNMNHEYMSWYRQDPGLGLRQIYYSMNVEVTDKGDVPEGYKVSRKEKRNFPLILESPSPNQTSLYFCASSLSRTPTNEKLFFGSGTQLSVL.

The chain couples TRBV9 to TRBJ2-2; D unresolved. Germline V lookup: CDR1 SGDLS, CDR2 YYNGEE. V shed 0 bases and J shed 1 base, with 13 bases lying between them. The CDR3 covers 17 residues. The CDR3 DNA reads as TGTGCCAGCAGCGTAGGTTTCGGAGCAAGGAACACCGGGGAGCTGTTTTTT. Translated: CASSVGFGARNTGELFF.

This sequence joins TRBV20-1 and TRBJ2-3; D is unclear. This CDR3 is built from 14 residues. Germline lookup yields CDR1 DFQATT and CDR2 SNEGSKA (reference sequence). Trimming removed 0 bases from V and 2 bases from J, with 9 bases in between. This chain's CDR3 is CSAREGRFTDTQYF. CDR3 coding DNA: TGCAGTGCTAGAGAAGGACGGTTCACAGATACGCAGTATTTT.

The J gene is TRBJ2-3, the V gene TRBV20-1; D is ambiguous. The germline V and J ends were trimmed by 3 bases and 6 bases, with 7 bases remaining between them. CDR1 is DFQATT and CDR2 is SNEGSKA in the germline V gene (reference sequence). The CDR3 length is 11 residues. The CDR3 spells CSARSGDTQYF. The CDR3, as DNA: TGCAGTGCTAGGTCTGGGGATACGCAGTATTTT.

The table lists this clonotype with many counts. The rearrangement links TRBV12-3 or TRBV12-4 to TRBJ1-6; 7 positions agree with TRBD1. The CDR3 runs to 14 residues. V trimming: 6 bases; J trimming: 6 bases; junction bases outside the gene matches: 5. CDR3 DNA: TGTGCCAGCAGGCAGACAGGGCCTAATTCACCCCTCCACTTT. It is translated as CASRQTGPNSPLHF.